Below, 3 T cell receptor beta chains from the same sample are listed, as sequenced in a study of cytomegalovirus exposure and HLA in healthy donors. Researchers ran the PCR with 60 Vbeta and 13 Jbeta primers. Sequencing was performed with immunoSEQ multiplex PCR; in TCRdb, only in-frame clones are kept and a portion is missing. Of 120,000 or so clones in the sample, around 77% were seen once. Sequencing was carried out using PBMCs. The receptors derive from a man aged 45-65 years in good health and CMV-seropositive.

The CDR3 bases are TGTGCCAGCAGGCCTTCGAGGGGGCTCAATCAGCCCCAGCATTTT. Its translation is CASRPSRGLNQPQHF. The V gene is TRBV28, the J gene TRBJ1-5; TRBD1 matches 7 bases. The CDR3 consists of 15 residues. V gave up 6 bases and J gave up 3 bases; unmatched junction bases: 8. CDR1 is MDHEN and CDR2 is SYDVKM in the germline V gene.

The genes are TRBV13 and TRBJ2-7; D gene ambiguous. The CDR3 consists of 13 residues. Trimming shortened V by 3 bases and J by 4 bases, and 10 bases separated the two germline ends. Germline CDR1 reads PRHDT; CDR2 reads FYEKMQ (reference sequence). CDR3 region: CASSLGREYEQYF. DNA of the CDR3: TGTGCCAGCAGCTTGGGCAGAGAATACGAGCAGTACTTC.

The rearrangement uses TRBV7-8 and TRBJ2-5; TRBD2 aligns across 7 bases. The CDR3 extends over 15 amino acids. Germline assignment: CDR1 SGHVS and CDR2 FQNEAQ. The trim removed 5 bases at V and 9 bases at J, leaving 15 bases unmatched. CDR3 nucleotide sequence: TGTGCCAGCAGCCTTAGCGGGTCCTCCATCGGGGCCCAGTACTTC. Its protein is CASSLSGSSIGAQYF.